Here is one T cell receptor (beta chain) with its context. Its antigen is unidentified. The CDR3 is 16 amino acids. Germline assignment: CDR1 SGHTA and CDR2 FQGNSA. The V and J ends lost 5 bases and 9 bases, in that order; junction bases with no gene match: 15. The data stem from a study of T cell responses to AZD1222 COVID-19 vaccine. Study information: Second-dose groups at about 4 or about 12 weeks were pooled.

General study findings and limits: The study found vaccine-associated CD4 TCRs spanning spike, dominant at 160-218 and 743-854. Reports indicate that nearly half of spike-specific TCRs are directed at unmutated variant regions.

Data came from immunoSEQ multiplex PCR; TCRdb stores just in-frame clones and leaves some out. The sample comprises 150,000 or so clones, 89% of which are singletons, and 5% to 5.5% rests with the top ten. The V gene is TRBV7-2, the J gene TRBJ1-5, with TRBD1 identical over 8 bases. The TCR originated in an adult in good health. The source material was peripheral blood, sampled on day 0 of AZD1222 vaccination. The CDR3 bases are TGTGCCAGCAGCCCATACTCCGGGACAGGTGCAACGCCCCAGCATTTT. It specifies CASSPYSGTGATPQHF.